The 29 T cell receptor beta chains reported below all come from one sample, sequenced in a study of shared clonotypes between healthy human individuals. The data were produced by immunoSEQ multiplex PCR, yet TCRdb's version contains in-frame clones alone and is incomplete. The data contain around 500,000 clones, more than 75% of them seen just once; the ten biggest clones take up around 13%. Specimen: PBMCs. The receptors were sampled from a middle-aged woman in good health. Some clones in this sample may be carry-over from other donors' samples.

This chain connects TRBV7-2 to TRBJ2-1; a possible D gene is TRBD1 (6 bases). The germline V and J ends were trimmed by 4 bases and 4 bases, with 14 bases remaining between them. Germline V gene lookup returns CDR1 SGHTA and CDR2 FQGNSA. The CDR3 spans 15 residues. The CDR3 here is CASSSRGQIYNEQFF. The CDR3 bases are TGTGCCAGCAGCTCCCGCGGACAGATATACAATGAGCAGTTCTTC.

The rearrangement joins TRBV7-9 to TRBJ1-4, with 9 positions matching TRBD1. The CDR3 has 18 amino acids. After removal of 5 bases from V and 0 bases from J, the junction contained 10 bases not matched to a gene. Germline CDR1 SEHNR, CDR2 FQNEAQ (reference sequence). The CDR3 nucleotides read TGTGCCAGCAGCGCAGGGACAGGGCATTTTGCAACTAATGAAAAACTGTTTTTT. Residues: CASSAGTGHFATNEKLFF.

CDR3 loop: CASSPTGAETQYF. For the CDR3, the DNA is TGCGCCAGCAGCCCAACAGGGGCGGAGACCCAGTACTTC. The chain is built from TRBV5-1 and TRBJ2-5; TRBD1 aligns across 7 bases. This CDR3 is built from 13 residues. Germline V lookup: CDR1 SGHRS, CDR2 YFSETQ. J gave up 5 bases and V 4 bases, and 5 bases lay outside the gene matches. Drawing the rest from reference TRBV5-1 and TRBJ2-5, the complete variable domain is KAGVTQTPRYLIKTRGQQVTLSCSPISGHRSVSWYQQTPGQGLQFLFEYFSETQRNKGNFPGRFSGRQFSNSRSEMNVSTLELGDSALYLCASSPTGAETQYFGPGTRLLVL.

The chain is built from TRBV15 and TRBJ2-5, with 10 positions matching TRBD2. The length of the CDR3 is 14 residues. The V segment lost 7 bases and the J segment 5 bases; nucleotides outside the gene matches: 7. Germline V lookup: CDR1 LNHNV, CDR2 YYDKDF (reference sequence). The CDR3 nucleotides read TGTGCCACCATAAGCGGGAGGGCCAGGGAGACCCAGTACTTC. Translating gives CATISGRARETQYF.

The chain combines TRBV5-1 with TRBJ2-2; 13 bases fit TRBD2. Looked up from germline, CDR1 is SGHRS and CDR2 is YFSETQ. CDR3 length: 16 amino acids. Germline trimming cut 2 bases from V and 7 bases from J; bases unmatched to any gene: 5. DNA of the CDR3: TGCGCCAGCAGCTTCGGACTAGCGGGAGAGATCGGGGAGCTGTTTTTT. Translation: CASSFGLAGEIGELFF.

The V gene is TRBV2, the J gene TRBJ1-5; D ambiguous. The V gene lost 6 bases and the J gene lost 4 bases, with 10 bases spanning the gap. CDR1 and CDR2 (germline): SNHLY, FYNNEI. The CDR3 runs 13 residues. CDR3 loop: CASRLGGNQPQHF. CDR3 DNA: TGTGCCAGCAGGTTAGGTGGAAATCAGCCCCAGCATTTT.

The chain employs TRBV27 and TRBJ2-7; 10 bases are shared with TRBD2. Germline V gene lookup returns CDR1 MNHEY and CDR2 SMNVEV (reference sequence). J was trimmed by 0 bases and V by 5 bases; bases with no gene match: 13. The CDR3 spans 18 residues. The CDR3 loop reads CASSLRRTSGTSSYEQYF. The CDR3 DNA is TGTGCCAGCAGTCTGAGACGGACTAGCGGAACCAGCTCCTACGAGCAGTACTTC.

The chain joins TRBV21-1 to TRBJ1-1; no check of the table's D call, TRBD1, against the DNA was made. TRBV21-1 is reported as a pseudogene. The CDR3 totals 14 residues. The CDR3 is CASSKLTGRTEAFF. As DNA, the CDR3 is TGTGCCAGCAGCAAACTAACAGGGCGAACTGAAGCTTTCTTT.

On this clone itself: This may be a read error: a much more frequent sequence differs by one nucleotide. The chain couples TRBV7-6 to TRBJ2-5; D unclear. V was pared by 1 base and J by 6 bases, with 0 bases between. Germline lookup yields CDR1 SGHVS and CDR2 FNYEAQ. The CDR3 is made up of 10 amino acids. This chain's CDR3 is CASSLETQYF. The CDR3, as DNA: TGTGCCAGCAGCTTAGAGACCCAGTACTTC. Drawing the rest from reference TRBV7-6 and TRBJ2-5, the complete variable domain is GAGVSQSPRYKVTKRGQDVALRCDPISGHVSLYWYRQALGQGPEFLTYFNYEAQQDKSGLPNDRFSAERPEGSISTLTIQRTEQRDSAMYRCASSLETQYFGPGTRLLVL.

This clone was picked up a small number of times. V and J are TRBV15 and TRBJ1-1, with TRBD1 as a possible D gene (5 bases). Germline V gene lookup returns CDR1 LNHNV and CDR2 YYDKDF (reference sequence). The CDR3 covers 15 residues. The ends were cut back, 2 bases at V and 2 bases at J, with 12 bases in the middle. CDR3: CATSRKADSNTEAFF. For the CDR3, the DNA is TGTGCCACCAGCAGAAAAGCCGACAGCAACACTGAAGCTTTCTTT.

CDR3 DNA sequence: TGTGCCAGCAGCTTGGGGACTAGCGGGATGGTGCAGTACTTC. This sequence encodes CASSLGTSGMVQYF. V gene TRBV5-4 combines with J gene TRBJ2-7, with 12 positions matching TRBD2. J gave up 9 bases and V 0 bases, and 4 bases lay outside the gene matches. Germline CDR1 is SGHNT and CDR2 is YYREEE (reference sequence). The CDR3 spans 14 residues.

This clone was seen more than once but under ten times. The chain uses TRBV6-4 and TRBJ2-1, with 9 bases that match TRBD2. The V gene end was trimmed by 5 bases and the J gene end by 5 bases; junction bases not matched to a gene: 7. Germline V gene lookup returns CDR1 MRHNA and CDR2 SNTAGT. The CDR3 has 15 residues. The CDR3 protein is CASSPAAGGNNEQFF. The CDR3 coding sequence is TGTGCCAGCAGTCCGGCAGCGGGAGGAAACAATGAGCAGTTCTTC.

This clone has a single count. This sequence joins TRBV5-3 and TRBJ1-2; 9 nucleotides agree with TRBD1. TRBV5-3 is classed as an ORF, of uncertain function. V lost 4 bases and J lost 6; bases outside the gene matches: 7. The CDR3 has 14 residues. The DNA of the CDR3 is TGTGCCAGAAGCCTGACAGGGGGATATAATGGCTACACCTTC. Protein sequence: CARSLTGGYNGYTF.

This chain links TRBV28 with TRBJ1-4; no definite D call. Germline V gene lookup returns CDR1 MDHEN and CDR2 SYDVKM. V lost 6 bases and J lost 8, with 10 bases in between. The CDR3 covers 12 residues. For the CDR3, the DNA is TGTGCCAGCAGCCTCGCCGGGGAAAAACTGTTTTTT. Amino acids: CASSLAGEKLFF.

This rearrangement joins TRBV23-1 to TRBJ2-7; the match to TRBD2 covers 14 bases. TRBV23-1 has ORF status, its function being uncertain. The CDR3 spans 17 residues. With V trimmed by 6 bases and J by 3 bases, 10 bases remained unmatched. The CDR3 nucleotides read TGCGCCAGCAGGTTCCCGGGACTAGCGGGAGAAAGCTACGAGCAGTACTTC. It codes for CASRFPGLAGESYEQYF.

CDR3 nucleotide sequence: TGTGCCACCAGCAGAGACAGGTTTGGGGGCACTGAAGCTTTCTTT. This translates into CATSRDRFGGTEAFF. The chain employs TRBV15 and TRBJ1-1, with D perhaps TRBD1 (5 bases). From germline, CDR1 is LNHNV and CDR2 YYDKDF (reference sequence). The CDR3 covers 15 residues. Trimming removed 0 bases from V and 4 bases from J, with 12 bases in between.

This clone has only a few counts. V usage is TRBV7-9 and J usage is TRBJ2-3; tentatively, D is TRBD2 (6 bases). The germline V gene encodes CDR1 SEHNR and CDR2 FQNEAQ (reference sequence). There are 17 residues in the CDR3. The ends were cut back, 1 base at V and 0 bases at J, with 14 bases in the middle. Written as DNA, the CDR3 is TGTGCCAGCAGCTTAGATGCGGCAGGGACTAGCACAGATACGCAGTATTTT. Protein: CASSLDAAGTSTDTQYF.

The chain couples TRBV5-1 to TRBJ2-5; 8 nucleotides line up with TRBD2. The germline V gene encodes CDR1 SGHRS and CDR2 YFSETQ. This CDR3 is 15 amino acids long. Trimming removed 0 bases from V and 4 bases from J; junction bases left unmatched: 5. Written as DNA, the CDR3 is TGCGCCAGCAGCTTGGCTGGTAGCGGGATAGAGACCCAGTACTTC. Its translation is CASSLAGSGIETQYF.

The V gene is TRBV7-3, the J gene TRBJ1-4, with D perhaps matching TRBD1 (5 bases). The CDR3 consists of 13 residues. Between the trimmed V and J ends, which lost 5 bases and 15 bases, there was a span of 19 bases. Per germline, CDR1 SGHTA and CDR2 FQGTGA. CDR3 amino acids: CASSPESGTLLFF. DNA for the CDR3: TGTGCCAGCAGCCCAGAATCCGGGACCCTCTTGTTTTTT.

This sequence joins TRBV5-4 and TRBJ2-1; TRBD2 matches at 9 bases. The germline gives CDR1 SGHNT, CDR2 YYREEE (reference sequence). The CDR3 consists of 12 residues. Trimming took 5 bases from V and 9 from J; bases not matched to a gene: 3. For the CDR3, the DNA is TGTGCCAGCAGGGGACTAGCTGGTGAGCAGTTCTTC. Translation: CASRGLAGEQFF. The entire variable domain, with the rest obtained from reference TRBV5-4 and TRBJ2-1, is as follows: ETGVTQSPTHLIKTRGQQVTLRCSSQSGHNTVSWYQQALGQGPQFIFQYYREEENGRGNFPPRFSGLQFPNYSSELNVNALELDDSALYLCASRGLAGEQFFGPGTRLTVL.

This chain joins TRBV7-6 and TRBJ2-2, with 7 nucleotides matching TRBD2. The J segment lost 0 bases and the V segment lost 6 bases, leaving 7 bases of the junction unmatched. The V gene's germline CDR1 is SGHVS and CDR2 FNYEAQ. The CDR3 extends over 16 amino acids. CDR3 DNA sequence: TGTGCCAGCAGTTGGGAGGGCGGCGCGAACACCGGGGAGCTGTTTTTT. This sequence encodes CASSWEGGANTGELFF.

The chain recombines TRBV10-3 with TRBJ1-2; D not resolved. The CDR3 sequence is 12 residues long. V lost 7 bases and J lost 4, with 10 bases in between. CDR1 is ENHRY and CDR2 is SYGVKD in the germline V gene. CDR3 sequence (DNA): TGTGCCATCACCCAAGACGGCTATGGCTACACCTTC. This gives the protein CAITQDGYGYTF.

There are a few counts of this clone. The chain joins TRBV2 to TRBJ2-5; the D gene is possibly TRBD2 (6 bases). Germline V gene lookup returns CDR1 SNHLY and CDR2 FYNNEI. With 6 bases removed from V and 1 base from J, the gap between germline ends came to 9 bases. The CDR3 consists of 13 residues. CDR3 in DNA: TGTGCCAGCAGCCGCGGGACCCAAGAGACCCAGTACTTC. Protein sequence: CASSRGTQETQYF.

This clone was seen only a few times. Distinct nucleotide sequences in the sample also encode this CDR3. This chain connects TRBV27 to TRBJ2-2; TRBD2 might be the D (6 bases). V dropped 7 bases and J dropped 1 base, with 10 bases sitting between them. Germline V CDR1 and CDR2: MNHEY, SMNVEV (reference sequence). This CDR3 region has 14 residues. The CDR3 protein is CASKFGRNTGELFF. The CDR3 DNA sequence: TGTGCCAGCAAGTTCGGGAGGAACACCGGGGAGCTGTTTTTT.

The rearrangement uses TRBV14 and TRBJ2-1; 10 bases are shared with TRBD2. Germline V CDR1 and CDR2: SGHDN, FVKESK. CDR3 length: 17 amino acids. Trimming removed 2 bases from V and 3 bases from J; junction bases left unmatched: 7. The CDR3 bases are TGTGCCAGCAGCCAAAGGATACTAGCGGGAAACTACAATGAGCAGTTCTTC. Translated, it gives CASSQRILAGNYNEQFF.

There are many counts of this clone. The sample contains more than one DNA sequence encoding this CDR3. This rearrangement joins TRBV6-4 to TRBJ2-1, with 15 bases identical to TRBD2. The CDR3 loop spans 14 amino acids. The germline CDR1 and CDR2 sequences are MRHNA and SNTAGT. Trimming cost V 6 bases and J 7 bases; bases outside gene matches: 1. The CDR3 DNA reads as TGTGCCAGCAGCGGACTAGCGGGAGGGAATGAGCAGTTCTTC. It codes for CASSGLAGGNEQFF.

This clone came up a few times. V is TRBV6-4 and J is TRBJ2-1; the match to TRBD2 covers 7 bases. Trimming at V came to 4 bases and at J to 0 bases, leaving 3 bases not matched to a gene. This CDR3 has 15 residues. Germline V gene sequence: CDR1 MRHNA, CDR2 SNTAGT. This CDR3 reads CASSALAGSYNEQFF. The CDR3 DNA reads as TGTGCCAGCAGTGCGTTAGCGGGCTCCTACAATGAGCAGTTCTTC.

As concerns this clone: The likely explanation is a read error, given a far larger clone one base away. The sample contains more than one DNA sequence encoding this CDR3. This chain links TRBV30 with TRBJ1-5; no reliable D call. This CDR3 is 12 amino acids long. V lost 3 bases, J lost 4 bases, and 7 bases lay in between. Germline CDR1 GTSNPN, CDR2 SVGIG (reference sequence). The CDR3 region is CAWSGSNQPQHF. Here the CDR3 DNA reads TGTGCCTGGAGCGGAAGTAATCAGCCCCAGCATTTT.

This clone was counted many times. This chain connects TRBV5-1 to TRBJ2-7; D perhaps matches TRBD2 (7 bases). V gave up 4 bases and J gave up 5 bases, with 16 bases separating them. The V gene's germline CDR1 is SGHRS and CDR2 YFSETQ. The CDR3 sequence is 14 residues long. CDR3 sequence: CASSIRGAGNEQYF. DNA of the CDR3: TGCGCCAGCAGCATCCGGGGGGCAGGGAACGAGCAGTACTTC.